Shown below are 10 T cell receptor beta chains from a single sample sequenced in a study of T cell clonotyping in hematopoietic cell transplantation. Assay used: immunoSEQ multiplex PCR; TCRdb lists only in-frame clones, some missing. This sample has 13,000 to 15,000 clones, with about 93% found just once. The sample here was PBMCs, taken 30 days after allogeneic stem cell transplant. These receptors all stem from a male patient aged 60-70 years who had an allogeneic stem cell transplant from an unrelated donor, so the T cells may come from the graft donor. Some clones in this sample may be carry-over from other donors' samples.

This chain links TRBV7-6 with TRBJ1-2; TRBD1 is a possible D gene (5 bases). In germline, CDR1 is SGHVS, CDR2 FNYEAQ. Trimming shortened V by 1 base and J by 4 bases, and 7 bases separated the two germline ends. There are 13 residues in the CDR3. The CDR3 DNA reads TGTGCCAGCAGCTTAGACCAGGGCTATGGCTACACCTTC. Residues: CASSLDQGYGYTF.

This chain uses TRBV5-6 with TRBJ1-1; the D is unclear. Trimming left V 1 base short and J 6 bases short, with 13 bases between. The CDR3 is 14 amino acids. The germline CDR1 and CDR2 sequences are SGHDT and YYEEEE. The CDR3 nucleotides read TGTGCCAGCAGCTTGCGAGTTCAGCGGCCTGAAGCTTTCTTT. It codes for CASSLRVQRPEAFF.

J is TRBJ2-5 and V is TRBV19; TRBD2 matches at 9 bases. J was trimmed by 4 bases and V by 3 bases; bases with no gene match: 3. Germline V gene data show CDR1 as LNHDA and CDR2 as SQIVND (reference sequence). CDR3 length: 14 amino acids. This CDR3 is CASSISGRGETQYF. The CDR3 nucleotides are TGTGCCAGTAGTATTAGCGGGAGAGGAGAGACCCAGTACTTC.

This rearrangement joins TRBV14 to TRBJ2-2; D is uncertain. Germline assignment: CDR1 SGHDN and CDR2 FVKESK. The CDR3 is 13 amino acids. The V gene lost 2 bases and the J gene lost 4 bases, with 5 bases spanning the gap. CDR3 amino acids: CASSQRPTGELFF. CDR3 nucleotides: TGTGCCAGCAGCCAAAGACCCACCGGGGAGCTGTTTTTT.

The sample holds one count of this clone. The V call is TRBV9, the J call TRBJ1-1, with D perhaps TRBD1 (5 bases). V lost 4 bases and J 1 base, leaving 11 bases between the germline ends. CDR3 length: 14 amino acids. Per the germline V gene, CDR1 is SGDLS and CDR2 is YYNGEE. CDR3 sequence: CASSPRQTNTEAFF. The CDR3 coding sequence is TGTGCCAGCAGCCCCCGACAGACGAACACTGAAGCTTTCTTT.

This chain uses TRBV6-1 with TRBJ1-5; D unresolved. V dropped 6 bases and J dropped 2 bases, with 11 bases sitting between them. CDR3 size: 14 residues. CDR1 is MNHNS, CDR2 SASEGT, per germline. The CDR3 DNA is TGTGCCAGCAGCTCCGAACCGGGCAATCAGCCCCAGCATTTT. This sequence encodes CASSSEPGNQPQHF.

The chain carries TRBV10-3 and TRBJ1-1, with TRBD1 matching over 12 bases. Trimming at V came to 9 bases and at J to 6 bases, leaving 2 bases not matched to a gene. This CDR3 comprises 12 residues. CDR1 and CDR2 (germline): ENHRY, SYGVKD. This chain's CDR3 is CAIGTGGPEAFF. The CDR3 DNA reads as TGTGCCATAGGGACAGGGGGCCCTGAAGCTTTCTTT.

This sequence joins TRBV19 and TRBJ1-5, with 10 positions matching TRBD1. The length of the CDR3 is 15 residues. The V gene end was trimmed by 6 bases and the J gene end by 6 bases; junction bases not matched to a gene: 8. Germline V CDR1 and CDR2: LNHDA, SQIVND (reference sequence). The CDR3 region has the DNA TGTGCCAGTAGCTACCCGGGACAGGGGTTTCAGCCCCAGCATTTT. Amino acid sequence: CASSYPGQGFQPQHF.

The chain employs TRBV5-1 and TRBJ1-2; 11 bases map to TRBD1. Germline V lookup: CDR1 SGHRS, CDR2 YFSETQ. The length of the CDR3 is 17 residues. V was pared by 4 bases and J by 3 bases, with 11 bases of the junction left unmatched. CDR3 in amino acids: CASSTRTGGLGDYGYTF. CDR3 DNA: TGCGCCAGCAGCACCAGGACAGGGGGCCTCGGGGACTATGGCTACACCTTC.

CDR3 nucleotide sequence: TGTGCCAGCAGCTCCCGACAGGGGACCTACGAGCAGTACTTC. Translation gives CASSSRQGTYEQYF. V and J are TRBV7-2 and TRBJ2-7, with 8 bases that match TRBD1. After removal of 4 bases from V and 2 bases from J, the junction contained 4 bases not matched to a gene. Germline loops: CDR1 SGHTA, CDR2 FQGNSA. The CDR3 runs 14 residues. Full variable domain (rest looked up from reference TRBV7-2 and TRBJ2-7): GAGVSQSPSNKVTEKGKDVELRCDPISGHTALYWYRQSLGQGLEFLIYFQGNSAPDKSGLPSDRFSAERTGGSVSTLTIQRTQQEDSAVYLCASSSRQGTYEQYFGPGTRLTVT.